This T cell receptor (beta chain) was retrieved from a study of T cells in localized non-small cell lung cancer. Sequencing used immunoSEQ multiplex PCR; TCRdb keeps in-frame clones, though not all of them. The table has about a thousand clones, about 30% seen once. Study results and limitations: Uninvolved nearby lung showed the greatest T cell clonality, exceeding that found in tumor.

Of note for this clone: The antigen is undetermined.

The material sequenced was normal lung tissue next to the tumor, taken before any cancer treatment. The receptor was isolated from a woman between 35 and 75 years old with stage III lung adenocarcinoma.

The CDR3 spells CASRTVDRADGYTF. In DNA, the CDR3 is TGTGCCAGCAGAACAGTCGACAGGGCGGATGGCTACACCTTC. V and J are TRBV11-3 and TRBJ1-2; 7 positions match TRBD1. Germline V gene data show CDR1 as SGHNT and CDR2 as YENEEA. The trim removed 6 bases at V and 6 bases at J, leaving 10 bases unmatched. CDR3 length: 14 amino acids.